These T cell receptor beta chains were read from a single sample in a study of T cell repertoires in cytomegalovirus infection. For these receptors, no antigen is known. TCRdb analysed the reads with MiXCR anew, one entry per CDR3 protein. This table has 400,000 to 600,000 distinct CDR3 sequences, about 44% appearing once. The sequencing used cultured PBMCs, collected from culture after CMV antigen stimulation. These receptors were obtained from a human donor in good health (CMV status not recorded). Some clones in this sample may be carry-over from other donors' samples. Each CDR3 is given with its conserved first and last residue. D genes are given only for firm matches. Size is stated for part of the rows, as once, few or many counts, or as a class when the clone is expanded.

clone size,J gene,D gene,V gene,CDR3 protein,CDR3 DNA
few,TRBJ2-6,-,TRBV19,CASRGSLSGANVLTF,TGTGCCAGTAGGGGTAGCCTCTCTGGGGCCAACGTCCTGACTTTC
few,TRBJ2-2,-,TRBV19,CASSAGTANTGELFF,TGTGCCAGTAGTGCCGGGACTGCGAACACCGGGGAGCTGTTTTTT
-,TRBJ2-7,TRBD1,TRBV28,CATWDRGASREQYF,TGTGCCACCTGGGACAGGGGGGCTTCGCGAGAGCAGTACTTC
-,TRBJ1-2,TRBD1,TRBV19,CASSIATGGSYGYTF,TGTGCCAGTAGCATAGCAACAGGGGGAAGCTATGGCTACACCTTC
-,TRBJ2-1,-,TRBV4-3,CASSQVLGGASVYNEQFF,TGCGCCAGCAGCCAAGTGTTGGGAGGAGCATCGGTGTACAATGAGCAGTTCTTC
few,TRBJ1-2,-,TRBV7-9,CASSFDGDGYTF,TGTGCCAGCAGCTTCGACGGGGATGGCTACACCTTC
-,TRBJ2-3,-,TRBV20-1,CSVRRRFTDTQYF,TGCAGTGTTAGACGGCGATTCACAGATACGCAGTATTTT
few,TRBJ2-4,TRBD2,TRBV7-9,CASSLGSGGEIKNIQYF,TGTGCCAGCAGCTTAGGCAGCGGGGGAGAAATCAAAAACATTCAGTACTTC
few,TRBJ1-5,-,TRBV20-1,CSASRGPSEYSNQPQHF,TGCAGTGCTAGCCGGGGGCCCAGTGAATATAGCAATCAGCCCCAGCATTTT
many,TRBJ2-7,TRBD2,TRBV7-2,CASSSPGGTYEQYF,TGTGCCAGCAGCTCCCCGGGGGGAACCTACGAGCAGTACTTC
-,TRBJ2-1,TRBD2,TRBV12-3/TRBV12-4,CASSLFPGRGIRASGSRNEQFF,TGTGCCAGCAGTTTATTCCCAGGGCGGGGGATTCGAGCTAGCGGGAGTAGAAATGAGCAGTTCTTC
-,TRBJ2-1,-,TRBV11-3,CASSMGRGYDEQFF,TGTGCCAGCAGTATGGGCAGGGGTTACGATGAGCAGTTCTTC
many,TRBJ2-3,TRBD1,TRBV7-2,CASSFTGVLTDTQYF,TGTGCCAGCAGCTTTACAGGGGTCCTCACAGATACGCAGTATTTT
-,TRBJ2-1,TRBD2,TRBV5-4,CASSPSSSGVYNEQFF,TGTGCCAGCAGCCCCTCCTCTAGCGGGGTCTACAATGAGCAGTTCTTC
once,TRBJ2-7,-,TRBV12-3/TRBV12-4,CASSGDGDEQYF,TGTGCCAGCAGTGGAGACGGGGACGAGCAGTACTTC
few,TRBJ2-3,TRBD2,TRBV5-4,CASSVSGGAGTDTQYF,TGTGCCAGCAGCGTTAGCGGGGGGGCGGGAACAGATACGCAGTATTTT
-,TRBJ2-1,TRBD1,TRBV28,CASITLRDRGQNEQFF,TGTGCCAGCATCACCCTCCGGGACAGGGGGCAGAATGAGCAGTTCTTC